This entry lists 19 T cell receptor beta chains sequenced from one sample in a study of blood T cells in healthy people across ages. It was with a sample-barcoded 5' primer and a J-beta primer mix that a second PCR of about 6 to 11 cycles was run. One entry per CDR3 protein, called by TCRdb with MiXCR from the 5' RACE reads. The sample includes about 730,000 distinct CDR3 sequences, roughly 43% of them seen just once. The specimen sequenced was blood. These receptors were taken from an older woman in good health.

The chain joins TRBV13 to TRBJ1-2, with D unresolved. The V gene's germline CDR1 is PRHDT and CDR2 FYEKMQ (reference sequence). V was pared by 5 bases and J by 8 bases, with 15 bases between. This CDR3 is built from 13 residues. CDR3 loop: CASSREEVHGYTF. The CDR3 coding sequence is TGTGCCAGCAGCCGAGAGGAAGTTCACGGCTACACCTTC. The full variable domain, its missing parts supplied by reference TRBV13 and TRBJ1-2, is AAGVIQSPRHLIKEKRETATLKCYPIPRHDTVYWYQQGPGQDPQFLISFYEKMQSDKGSIPDRFSAQQFSDYHSELNMSSLELGDSALYFCASSREEVHGYTFGSGTRLTVV.

This clonotype was detected many times. The chain links TRBV7-2 to TRBJ2-7; TRBD1 matches 9 bases. The germline V gene has CDR1 SGHTA and CDR2 FQGNSA. The junction had 8 bases not matched to a gene; V was cut back by 5 bases and J by 3 bases. This CDR3 has 15 residues. CDR3 DNA: TGTGCCAGCAGCCCGACGGACAGGGGCCGCTACGAGCAGTACTTC. Translated, it gives CASSPTDRGRYEQYF.

Points on this clonotype: Germline is not matched at one junction end, which may reflect a read error. The J gene is TRBJ2-7, the V gene TRBV6-1; the match to TRBD1 covers 9 bases. This CDR3 contains 14 residues. Germline V lookup: CDR1 MNHNS, CDR2 SASEGT. The CDR3 protein is CTSSQRTGDYEQYF. CDR3 bases: TGTACCAGCAGTCAGAGGACAGGGGATTACGAGCAGTACTTC.

As concerns this clonotype: This sequence may be a read error, since a much larger clone differs from it by one base. The chain has TRBV4-3 and TRBJ2-4; 10 nucleotides agree with TRBD2. The closer fit of TRBJ2-7 to the DNA end suggests the J call may be wrong. This CDR3 is built from 16 residues. Germline V gene sequence: CDR1 LGHNA, CDR2 YSLEER. The CDR3 sequence is CASSQDVGAGGYEQYF. The CDR3 bases are TGCGCCAGCAGCCAAGATGTCGGAGCGGGAGGGTACGAGCAGTACTTC.

The chain is built from TRBV20-1 and TRBJ2-5, with 8 bases lining up with TRBD2. CDR3 length: 15 amino acids. J gave up 2 bases and V 4 bases, and 9 bases lay outside the gene matches. Per germline, CDR1 DFQATT and CDR2 SNEGSKA (reference sequence). The CDR3 region is CSATGLAVRQETQYF. The CDR3, as DNA: TGCAGTGCTACTGGACTAGCAGTAAGACAAGAGACCCAGTACTTC.

This clonotype was observed a few times. The gene calls are TRBV20-1 and TRBJ2-3; 10 positions match TRBD2. Germline V gene data show CDR1 as DFQATT and CDR2 as SNEGSKA (reference sequence). Germline trimming cut 5 bases from V and 10 bases from J; bases unmatched to any gene: 3. The length of the CDR3 is 11 residues. In nucleotides, the CDR3 is TGCAGTGCTTTAGCGGGAGGTGCGCAGTATTTT. Encoded protein: CSALAGGAQYF.

This clonotype was observed a few times. This rearrangement joins TRBV7-9 to TRBJ2-1; unclear D gene. The CDR3 has 15 residues. Trimming cost V 2 bases and J 0 bases, with 8 bases left between them. Germline V CDR1 and CDR2: SEHNR, FQNEAQ (reference sequence). The CDR3 sequence: CASSLNTFSYNEQFF. The CDR3 bases are TGTGCCAGCAGCTTAAACACCTTCTCCTACAATGAGCAGTTCTTC.

Concerning this clonotype itself: Its ends do not fully match the called genes, so a read error is possible. The chain has TRBV11-3 and TRBJ2-1; perhaps TRBD1 as D (5 bases). This CDR3 is built from 15 residues. Looked up from germline, CDR1 is SGHNT and CDR2 is YENEEA. In DNA, the CDR3 is TGTGCCAGCAGCTTAGATCTCGGCAGGGCCAATGGGCAGTTCTTC. Protein product: CASSLDLGRANGQFF.

DNA of the CDR3: TGTGCCAGCAGCTTAACAGGGACAGAAGCGGCTAACTATGGCTACACCTTC. The encoded protein is CASSLTGTEAANYGYTF. The V and J genes are TRBV7-3 and TRBJ1-2, with 7 bases matching TRBD1. In germline, CDR1 is SGHTA, CDR2 FQGTGA. CDR3 length: 17 residues. V was clipped by 0 bases and J by 0 bases; unmatched bases: 7.

This chain uses TRBV10-3 with TRBJ2-5; tentatively, D is TRBD1 or TRBD2 (5 bases each). This CDR3 contains 16 residues. The V end lost 3 bases, the J end lost 11 bases, and 25 bases lay between the germline ends. CDR1 ENHRY and CDR2 SYGVKD come from the germline V gene. In DNA form, the CDR3 reads TGTGCCATCAGTGAACCCGGGACCCGGATCGGCAATGAGCAGTACTTC. Amino acid sequence: CAISEPGTRIGNEQYF.

The chain couples TRBV3-1 to TRBJ1-4, with 8 bases aligning to TRBD1. Per germline, CDR1 LGHDT and CDR2 YNNKEL (reference sequence). This CDR3 is built from 15 residues. V dropped 4 bases and J dropped 4; count of bases not matched to a gene: 5. The CDR3 spells CASSREQGGNEKLFF. DNA for the CDR3: TGTGCCAGCAGCCGGGAACAGGGGGGTAATGAAAAACTGTTTTTT. Full variable domain (missing parts from reference TRBV3-1 and TRBJ1-4): DTAVSQTPKYLVTQMGNDKSIKCEQNLGHDTMYWYKQDSKKFLKIMFSYNNKELIINETVPNRFSPKSPDKAHLNLHINSLELGDSAVYFCASSREQGGNEKLFFGSGTQLSVL.

A remark on this clonotype: One junction end does not reproduce the germline sequence, and a read error may be involved. The CDR3 protein is CASSFTRGSGTGTQYF. The CDR3 coding sequence is TGTGCCAGCAGTTTCACCCGCGGCAGCGGCACAGGTACGCAGTATTTT. The chain is built from TRBV12-3 or TRBV12-4 and TRBJ2-3; D tentatively reads TRBD1 or TRBD2 (5 bases each). The CDR3 loop spans 16 amino acids.

The chain carries TRBV6-1 and TRBJ2-5; 13 nucleotides match TRBD2. This CDR3 spans 19 amino acids. V trimming: 3 bases; J trimming: 3 bases; junction bases outside the gene matches: 13. The V gene's germline CDR1 is MNHNS and CDR2 SASEGT. This CDR3 is CASSDVPGTSGAKKETQYF. The DNA of the CDR3 is TGTGCCAGCAGTGACGTTCCCGGGACTAGCGGGGCGAAGAAAGAGACCCAGTACTTC.

This clonotype was seen once. This chain joins TRBV7-9 and TRBJ2-7; 8 nucleotides line up with TRBD1. With 6 bases clipped from V and 5 bases from J, the junction kept 6 bases outside the gene matches. Germline-derived CDR1 and CDR2 are SEHNR and FQNEAQ (reference sequence). The CDR3 is 13 residues long. DNA of the CDR3: TGTGCCAGCAGGAGACCAGGGGGCCACGAGCAGTACTTC. It translates to CASRRPGGHEQYF.

This clonotype came up many times. The gene calls are TRBV7-2 and TRBJ2-7; 7 positions agree with TRBD1. The ends lost 4 bases at V and 2 bases at J; junction bases unmatched: 8. This CDR3 is built from 15 residues. Per the germline V gene, CDR1 is SGHTA and CDR2 is FQGNSA. This CDR3 is CASSSQGSAAYEQYF. CDR3 coding DNA: TGTGCCAGCAGCTCACAGGGGTCCGCTGCCTACGAGCAGTACTTC.

The chain employs TRBV6-5 and TRBJ1-1; D might be TRBD1 (5 bases). The length of the CDR3 is 15 residues. Germline-derived CDR1 and CDR2 are MNHEY and SVGAGI. V was pared by 5 bases and J by 0 bases, with 13 bases between. Written as DNA, the CDR3 is TGTGCCAGCAGTAGCCGACAGTTGTTGAACACTGAAGCTTTCTTT. As protein: CASSSRQLLNTEAFF.

This clonotype appeared once. The rearrangement links TRBV9 to TRBJ1-1; D remains ambiguous. CDR3 length equals 17 residues. V was shortened by 3 bases and J by 1 base, with 19 bases between the two germline ends. Germline CDR1 and CDR2: SGDLS and YYNGEE. CDR3 nucleotides: TGTGCCAGCAGCGCTAAAAAGGGTGTGGAACGGAACACTGAAGCTTTCTTT. Residues: CASSAKKGVERNTEAFF.

This chain joins TRBV15 and TRBJ1-2, with D possibly matching TRBD1 (5 bases). CDR3 length: 14 residues. The germline V and J ends were trimmed by 3 bases and 6 bases, with 14 bases remaining between them. CDR1 is LNHNV and CDR2 is YYDKDF in the germline V gene (reference sequence). The DNA for the CDR3 is TGTGCCACCAGCAGGCCGGGACCATCTAATGGCTACACCTTC. This gives the protein CATSRPGPSNGYTF.

The rearrangement links TRBV5-6 to TRBJ2-7, with D possibly matching TRBD2 (6 bases). The V gene lost 0 bases and the J gene lost 0 bases, with 10 bases spanning the gap. The CDR3 consists of 15 residues. Germline V gene data show CDR1 as SGHDT and CDR2 as YYEEEE. In nucleotides, the CDR3 is TGTGCCAGCAGCTTGGCAGGGAGGAGCTCCTACGAGCAGTACTTC. Amino acid sequence: CASSLAGRSSYEQYF.